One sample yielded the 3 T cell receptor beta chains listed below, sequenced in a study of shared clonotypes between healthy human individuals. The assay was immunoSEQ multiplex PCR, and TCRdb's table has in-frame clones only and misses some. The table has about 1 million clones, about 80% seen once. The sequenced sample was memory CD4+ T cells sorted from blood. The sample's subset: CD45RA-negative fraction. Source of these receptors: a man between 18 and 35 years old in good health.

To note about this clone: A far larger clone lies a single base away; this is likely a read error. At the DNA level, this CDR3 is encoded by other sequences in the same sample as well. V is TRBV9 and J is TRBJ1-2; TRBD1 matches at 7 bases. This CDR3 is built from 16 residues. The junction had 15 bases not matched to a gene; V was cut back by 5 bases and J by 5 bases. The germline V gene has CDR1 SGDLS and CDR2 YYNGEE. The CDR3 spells CASSPVGQSLGYGYTF. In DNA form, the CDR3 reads TGTGCCAGCAGTCCGGTGGGACAGAGCCTTGGGTATGGCTACACCTTC.

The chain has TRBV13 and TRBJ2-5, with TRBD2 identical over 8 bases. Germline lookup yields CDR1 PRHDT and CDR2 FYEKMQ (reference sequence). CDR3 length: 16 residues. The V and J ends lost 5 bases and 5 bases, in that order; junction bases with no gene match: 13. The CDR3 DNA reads TGTGCCAGCAGCCGCCATGCCGGGACTAGGGGGGAGACCCAGTACTTC. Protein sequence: CASSRHAGTRGETQYF.

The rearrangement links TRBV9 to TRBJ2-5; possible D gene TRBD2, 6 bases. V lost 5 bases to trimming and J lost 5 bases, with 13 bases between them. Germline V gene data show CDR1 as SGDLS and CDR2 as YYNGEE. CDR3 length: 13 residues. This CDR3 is CASSTGVSETQYF. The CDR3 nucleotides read TGTGCCAGCAGTACGGGAGTTTCTGAGACCCAGTACTTC.